This TCR beta chain was sequenced in a study of T cell changes during pregnancy in multiple sclerosis. Germline loops: CDR1 ENHRY, CDR2 SYGVKD. This CDR3 comprises 15 residues. J gave up 5 bases and V 4 bases, and 8 bases lay outside the gene matches. Clones were read by immunoSEQ multiplex PCR, and TCRdb kept only the in-frame ones, dropping some. Here the sample spans approximately 64,000 clones, 90% being singletons. The chain links TRBV10-3 to TRBJ2-1; 7 bases are a match to TRBD1. The material sequenced was peripheral blood, taken in the second trimester of pregnancy. This clonotype was obtained from a female donor in good health, enrolled as a control in a pregnancy study. CDR3 amino acids: CAISATRTGDNEQFF. The CDR3 DNA reads TGTGCCATCAGTGCGACGAGGACAGGAGACAATGAGCAGTTCTTC.